A single sample gave rise to the 9 T cell receptor beta chains below, sequenced in a study of CD4 and CD8 cells across lung adenocarcinoma regions. A single record per CDR3 protein comes from TCRdb applying MiXCR to the PCR reads. The data contain around 20,000 distinct CDR3 sequences, about 53% of them singletons. The material sequenced was CD8+ T cells from the center of a lung tumor. These receptors were collected from a female donor with lung adenocarcinoma. The CD4 and CD8 labels of this study may be unreliable.

This clonotype has ten or more counts. The chain links TRBV10-3 to TRBJ1-2; 9 nucleotides match TRBD1. CDR3 length: 14 residues. V trimming: 4 bases; J trimming: 5 bases; junction bases outside the gene matches: 5. In germline, CDR1 is ENHRY, CDR2 SYGVKD. Here the CDR3 reads CAISAGQGSYGYTF. In nucleotides, the CDR3 is TGTGCCATCAGTGCAGGACAGGGGAGTTATGGCTACACCTTC.

The chain uses TRBV10-1 and TRBJ2-1; 10 bases fit TRBD2. CDR3 length equals 14 residues. Germline trimming cut 5 bases from V and 2 bases from J; bases unmatched to any gene: 0. Germline CDR1 and CDR2: WNHNN and SYGVQD (reference sequence). DNA for the CDR3: TGCGCCAGCAGTACTAGCGGGGCCTACAATGAGCAGTTCTTC. This codes for CASSTSGAYNEQFF.

In this sample, this clonotype is medium-sized. The CDR3 nucleotides read TGTGCCAGCACCGAGGGACAACCTAAGGAGCAGTACGTC. It is translated as CASTEGQPKEQYV. The chain combines TRBV6-5 with TRBJ2-1; D perhaps matches TRBD1 (6 bases). The DNA end is more similar to TRBJ2-7, so the J call may be wrong. Germline V lookup: CDR1 MNHEY, CDR2 SVGAGI. This CDR3 is built from 13 residues.

The CDR3 bases are TGTGCCAGCAGTTCGGCCCACGGACTAGCGGGAGGCGGGGGTGAGCAGTTCTTC. This sequence encodes CASSSAHGLAGGGGEQFF. This chain links TRBV12-3 or TRBV12-4 with TRBJ2-1; 14 bases line up with TRBD2. The ends lost 4 bases at V and 9 bases at J; junction bases unmatched: 14. The CDR3 sequence is 18 residues long.

The sample holds many counts of this clonotype. The chain combines TRBV6-1 with TRBJ2-7, with TRBD2 matching over 14 bases. Germline V CDR1 and CDR2: MNHNS, SASEGT. The CDR3 spans 15 residues. With 6 bases clipped from V and 4 bases from J, the junction kept 5 bases outside the gene matches. Here the CDR3 DNA reads TGTGCCAGCAGCCCTAGGACTAGCGGGGGGTACGAGCAGTACGTC. Translating gives CASSPRTSGGYEQYV.

Of note for this clonotype: The junction differs from germline at one of its ends, possibly a read error. V usage is TRBV6-1 and J usage is TRBJ2-3; possibly TRBD2 for D (6 bases). Germline values: CDR1 MNHNS, CDR2 SASEGT. The CDR3 runs to 15 residues. Here the CDR3 DNA reads TGTGCCAGCAGCCTCCAGGCGGGGAACACAGATACGCTGTATTTT. As protein: CASSLQAGNTDTLYF.

This clonotype appeared a few times. A much larger clone is a single base away; this may be a read error. The chain carries TRBV6-5 and TRBJ2-3; TRBD2 matches 11 bases. V trimming: 2 bases; J trimming: 2 bases; junction bases outside the gene matches: 6. The CDR3 totals 17 residues. Germline V gene sequence: CDR1 MNHEY, CDR2 SVGAGI. CDR3 in amino acids: CASSYRGLADYTDTQYF. CDR3 bases: TGTGCCAGCAGTTACCGGGGACTAGCGGACTACACAGATACGCAGTATTTT.

A word on this clonotype: At one boundary the junction diverges from the germline segment, which might be a read error. The rearrangement links TRBV10-1 to TRBJ2-5; 8 nucleotides agree with TRBD2. The length of the CDR3 is 14 residues. Germline V gene lookup returns CDR1 WNHNN and CDR2 SYGVQD (reference sequence). CDR3 DNA sequence: TGCGCGGGCAGCGGGGGCTGTGACCAAGAGACGCAGTACTTC. It is translated as CAGSGGCDQETQYF.

This clonotype appeared a few times. The chain couples TRBV11-2 to TRBJ2-1; unclear D gene. The germline gives CDR1 SGHAT, CDR2 FQNNGV. V was trimmed by 3 bases and J by 7 bases, leaving 7 bases between them. CDR3 length: 12 amino acids. CDR3 region: CASSFSNNEQFF. CDR3 nucleotide sequence: TGTGCCAGCAGCTTCAGTAATAATGAGCAGTTCTTC.